This T cell receptor beta chain is drawn from a study of T cells in Graves' hyperthyroidism and ophthalmopathy. Study information: Peripheral blood was taken when the disease was first diagnosed, before any treatment began.

The V and J ends lost 2 bases and 5 bases, in that order; junction bases with no gene match: 5. The CDR3 totals 15 residues. A remark on this clonotype: Its antigen is undetermined.

Study-level points and caveats: In blood, most of the thyroid clonotypes expanded above 0.001 were also present.

What was amplified from RNA transcripts were TCR beta CDR3 regions. When the TCR CDR3 underwent first-round RT-PCR, the HTBI primer set was used. MiXCR, run by TCRdb on the multiplex PCR reads, gives a single entry per CDR3 protein. The table includes a few hundred thousand distinct CDR3 sequences, approximately 14% detected once. Patients were excluded because of uncontrolled infection, other autoimmune disease, pregnancy or lactation. Each diagnosis was grounded in clinical symptoms, serum thyroxine and TRAb, thyroid ultrasound, and orbital computed tomography. The sample was blood. The chain is built from TRBV12-3 or TRBV12-4 and TRBJ2-1, with TRBD2 matching 8 bases. This clonotype was obtained from a woman aged 25-40 years with Graves' ophthalmopathy. DNA for the CDR3: TGTGCCAGCAGTTTATTTGCGGGGGGCAACAATGAGCAGTTCTTC. Translation: CASSLFAGGNNEQFF.